The 6 T cell receptor beta chains below come from one sample, sequenced in a study of somatic mutations in cytotoxic T cells in rheumatoid arthritis. Sequencing used immunoSEQ multiplex PCR; TCRdb keeps in-frame clones, though not all of them. The repertoire consists of 15,000 to 20,000 clones, with around 80% occurring once and the leading ten covering roughly 10%. Material for sequencing was CD8+ T cells sorted from blood. The receptors were gathered from an adult with rheumatoid arthritis.

The CDR3 loop is CASVGFSSEETQYF. CDR3 coding DNA: TGTGCCAGCGTTGGGTTTTCGTCGGAGGAGACCCAGTACTTC. The chain employs TRBV11-1 and TRBJ2-5; D remains ambiguous. Deletions cut 8 bases from V and 5 bases from J, with 18 bases between. Germline values: CDR1 SGHAT, CDR2 FQDESV (reference sequence). This CDR3 has 14 residues.

The rearrangement uses TRBV11-2 and TRBJ2-5; 8 nucleotides align to TRBD2. CDR1 and CDR2 from the germline V gene are SGHAT and FQNNGV. With V trimmed by 4 bases and J by 5 bases, 9 bases remained unmatched. This CDR3 has 15 residues. The CDR3, as DNA: TGTGCCAGCAGCTACGGGGGGGGTGAAGGGGAGACCCAGTACTTC. This encodes CASSYGGGEGETQYF.

The rearrangement uses TRBV14 and TRBJ2-7, with a possible D match to TRBD2 (6 bases). CDR1 and CDR2 (germline): SGHDN, FVKESK. Trimming took 8 bases from V and 1 from J, leaving 12 bases between them. This CDR3 region has 13 residues. The CDR3 nucleotides are TGTGCCAGCGGCCCCCGGGGGTCCTACGAGCAGTACTTC. It is translated as CASGPRGSYEQYF.

As to this clone: One end of the junction does not line up with germline, which may come from a read error. The gene calls are TRBV9 and TRBJ2-2; D might be TRBD1 or TRBD2, each matching 6 bases. The V gene's germline CDR1 is SGDLS and CDR2 YYNGEE. The length of the CDR3 is 14 residues. Here the CDR3 reads CASRGGVNTGELFF. CDR3 DNA sequence: TGTGCAAGCAGGGGCGGGGTCAACACCGGGGAGCTGTTTTTT.

This chain connects TRBV6-1 to TRBJ1-6; unclear D gene. V was pared by 0 bases and J by 7 bases, with 4 bases between. Germline loops: CDR1 MNHNS, CDR2 SASEGT. This CDR3 comprises 13 residues. CDR3 protein: CASSEAENSPLHF. The CDR3, as DNA: TGTGCCAGCAGTGAAGCCGAGAATTCACCCCTCCACTTT.

This clone has just one count. V usage is TRBV9 and J usage is TRBJ2-1; possible D gene TRBD2, 7 bases. Germline CDR1 is SGDLS and CDR2 is YYNGEE. CDR3 length: 15 residues. V was cut by 0 bases and J by 4 bases, with 11 bases left in between. The CDR3 loop reads CASSVAGGLYNEQFF. The CDR3 bases are TGTGCCAGCAGCGTAGCGGGGGGCCTATACAATGAGCAGTTCTTC.